The present entry profiles one TCR beta chain with its context. Its antigen is unidentified. This sequence may be a read error, since a much larger clone differs from it by one base. Lacking the conserved final phenylalanine or tryptophan, this CDR3 likely reflects a read error. TCRbeta libraries were built with three rounds of nested PCR, modified from ARM-PCR. MiXCR was run by TCRdb on the multiplex PCR reads, yielding one entry per CDR3 protein. The repertoire includes about 86,000 distinct CDR3 sequences, around three quarters of them detected once, and about a fifth sits in the top ten. This sample's RNA came from whole unsorted tissue. This non-tumor lung sample came from over 3 cm beyond the tumor edge. These data come from a study of tumor and adjacent non-tumor tissue in lung cancer. Study results and limitations: Top 100 clones took a larger repertoire share in normal lung.

The CDR3 is made up of 14 amino acids. Trimming took off 3 bases at V and 6 bases at J, with 12 bases between the two ends. CDR1 MRHNA and CDR2 SNTAGT come from the germline V gene. V gene TRBV6-4 combines with J gene TRBJ2-1; the D gene is possibly TRBD2 (6 bases). The sequenced material came from distant non-tumor lung tissue. This TCR was sampled from a woman aged 45 to 65 with non-small cell lung cancer. For the CDR3, the DNA is TGTGCCAGCAGTGAGGCCCCCGGGGGCAATGAGCAGTTCTTA. Translating gives CASSEAPGGNEQFL.